The rows below give T cell receptor beta chains drawn from one sample of a study of cytomegalovirus exposure and HLA in healthy donors. Data came from immunoSEQ multiplex PCR; TCRdb stores just in-frame clones and leaves some out. Of 100,000 to 150,000 clones in the sample, 70% to 85% were seen once. The specimen sequenced was PBMCs. These receptors all come from a boy between 2 and 10 years old in good health and CMV-seronegative. The CDR3 runs from the conserved cysteine through the conserved F or W. D genes are given only for firm matches. Size tells how often a clone was seen (once, few, many) or the class of an expanded clone, and some rows leave it out.

NA	TRBJ1-3	NA	TRBV7-2	TGTGCCAGCAGCACCTCGGGGGCTGGAAACACCATATATTTT	CASSTSGAGNTIYF
NA	TRBJ2-6	NA	TRBV10-3	TGTGCCATCAGACAGGGATCGGAGTCTTCTGGGGCCAACGTCCTGACTTTC	CAIRQGSESSGANVLTF
TRBD1	TRBJ1-2	NA	TRBV5-6	TGTGCCAGCAGCCCAAACAGGGGGAATGGCTACACCTTC	CASSPNRGNGYTF
NA	TRBJ2-1	once	TRBV7-3	TGTGCCAGCAGCCCCTGGCGGGGAGAGATGTATGAGCAGTTCTTC	CASSPWRGEMYEQFF
NA	TRBJ1-2	once	TRBV19	TGTGCCAGTATCCCTCGTGAGGGGGGGTGGAACTATGGCTACACCTTC	CASIPREGGWNYGYTF
NA	TRBJ1-2	once	TRBV28	TGTGCCAGCAGTCCACCTTGGTTAGACTATGGCTACACCTTC	CASSPPWLDYGYTF
TRBD1	TRBJ2-3	few	TRBV11-3	TGTGCCAGCAGCGCCGGGACAGGGGCGACAGATACGCAGTATTTT	CASSAGTGATDTQYF
NA	TRBJ1-4	NA	TRBV6-6	TGTGCCAGCAGTAGCGGCCTTGCAACTAATGAAAAACTGTTTTTT	CASSSGLATNEKLFF
NA	TRBJ1-1	few	TRBV6-5	TGTGCCAGCAGCACAGCTATGAACACTGAAGCTTTCTTT	CASSTAMNTEAFF
TRBD1	TRBJ2-5	NA	TRBV6-5	TGTGCCAGCAGTTACGACAGGGGACAAGAGACCCAGTACTTC	CASSYDRGQETQYF
TRBD1	TRBJ2-1	NA	TRBV4-3	TGCGCCAGCAGCCCCAGGACAGGGGACTACAATGAGCAGTTCTTC	CASSPRTGDYNEQFF
NA	TRBJ2-1	NA	TRBV20-1	TGCAGTGCTCCCTCCTCGGGGGAGCAGTTCTTC	CSAPSSGEQFF
TRBD1	TRBJ1-5	NA	TRBV2	TGTGCCAGCAGTGGACAGGGGGGCAATCAGCCCCAGCATTTT	CASSGQGGNQPQHF
NA	TRBJ1-5	few	TRBV19	TGTGCCAGTAGCAGACAATTAAATCAGCCCCAGCATTTT	CASSRQLNQPQHF
NA	TRBJ1-2	NA	TRBV6-1	TGTGCCAGCAGACCTAAGACCGGGACTTACACCTTC	CASRPKTGTYTF
NA	TRBJ1-2	NA	TRBV7-9	TGTGCCAGCAGCTTCTGGGCAGGGCTCTATGGCTACACCTTC	CASSFWAGLYGYTF
NA	TRBJ1-5	NA	TRBV30	TGTGCCTGGAGTAGAGCGGGCAGCCTTTCCCAGCATTTT	CAWSRAGSLSQHF
TRBD1	TRBJ1-2	NA	TRBV30	TGTGCCCGGAGGTCGGCGGGACAGGGGTTATATGGCTACACCTTC	CARRSAGQGLYGYTF
NA	TRBJ2-3	NA	TRBV19	TGTGCCAGTAGTATAACAGCGGGCCCCTATACGCAGTATTTT	CASSITAGPYTQYF
TRBD2	TRBJ2-5	NA	TRBV7-9	TGTTCCAGCAGCTTTCGACTACTAGCGGCTCAAGAGACCCAGTACTTC	CSSSFRLLAAQETQYF